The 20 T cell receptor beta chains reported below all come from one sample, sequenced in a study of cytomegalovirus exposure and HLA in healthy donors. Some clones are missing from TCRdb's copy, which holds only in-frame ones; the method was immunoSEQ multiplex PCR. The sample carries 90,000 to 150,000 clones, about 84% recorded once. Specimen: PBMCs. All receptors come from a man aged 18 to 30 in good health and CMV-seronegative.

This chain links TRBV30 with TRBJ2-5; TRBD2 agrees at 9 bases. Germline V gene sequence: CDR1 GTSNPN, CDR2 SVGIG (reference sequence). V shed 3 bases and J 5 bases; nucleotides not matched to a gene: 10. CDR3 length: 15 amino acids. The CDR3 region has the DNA TGTGCCTGGAGGTATAAGACTAGCGGTGGGGAGACCCAGTACTTC. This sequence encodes CAWRYKTSGGETQYF.

In DNA, the CDR3 is TGTGCCATCAGTGGGCACGAGGCTGGCTACACCTTC. Translated, it gives CAISGHEAGYTF. The J gene is TRBJ1-2, the V gene TRBV10-3; no clear D gene. V was clipped by 4 bases and J by 7 bases, with 10 bases between them. In germline, CDR1 is ENHRY, CDR2 SYGVKD. This CDR3 has 12 amino acids.

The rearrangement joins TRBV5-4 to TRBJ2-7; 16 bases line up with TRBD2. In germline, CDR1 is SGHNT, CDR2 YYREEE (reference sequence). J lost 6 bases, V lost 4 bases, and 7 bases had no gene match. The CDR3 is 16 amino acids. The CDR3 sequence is CASSQGTSGRAAEQYF. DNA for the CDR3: TGTGCCAGCAGCCAAGGGACTAGCGGGAGGGCCGCCGAGCAGTACTTC.

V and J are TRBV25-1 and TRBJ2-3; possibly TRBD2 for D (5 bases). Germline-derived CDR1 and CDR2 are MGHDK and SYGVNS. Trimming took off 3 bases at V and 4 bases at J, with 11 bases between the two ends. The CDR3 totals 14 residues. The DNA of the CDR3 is TGTGCCAGCAGTGACGCACGGGGAGCAGATACGCAGTATTTT. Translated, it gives CASSDARGADTQYF.

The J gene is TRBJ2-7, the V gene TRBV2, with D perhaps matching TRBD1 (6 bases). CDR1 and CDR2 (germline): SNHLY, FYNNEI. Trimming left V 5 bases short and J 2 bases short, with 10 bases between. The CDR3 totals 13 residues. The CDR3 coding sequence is TGTGCCAGCAGTCCAACAGGGACCTACGAGCAGTACTTC. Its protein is CASSPTGTYEQYF.

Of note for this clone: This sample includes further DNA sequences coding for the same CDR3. CDR3 residues: CASSSGLAGGPADTQYF. CDR3 nucleotides: TGCGCCAGCAGCTCGGGACTAGCGGGAGGGCCGGCAGATACGCAGTATTTT. The V call is TRBV5-1, the J call TRBJ2-3, with 16 positions matching TRBD2. After removal of 3 bases from V and 4 bases from J, the junction contained 5 bases not matched to a gene. Germline CDR1 and CDR2: SGHRS and YFSETQ. This CDR3 is 17 amino acids long.

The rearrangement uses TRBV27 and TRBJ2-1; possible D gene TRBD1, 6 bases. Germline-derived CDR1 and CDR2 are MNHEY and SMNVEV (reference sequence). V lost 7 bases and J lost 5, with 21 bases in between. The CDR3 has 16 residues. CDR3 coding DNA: TGTGCCAGCACCCCTAAGGTAACAGGGTTAAACAATGAGCAGTTCTTC. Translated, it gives CASTPKVTGLNNEQFF.

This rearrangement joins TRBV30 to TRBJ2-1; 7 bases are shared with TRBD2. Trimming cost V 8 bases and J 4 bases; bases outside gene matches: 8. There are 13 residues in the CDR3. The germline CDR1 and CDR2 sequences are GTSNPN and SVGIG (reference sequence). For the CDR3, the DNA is TGTGCCGGGATAAAGCGGGATTACAATGAGCAGTTCTTC. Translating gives CAGIKRDYNEQFF.

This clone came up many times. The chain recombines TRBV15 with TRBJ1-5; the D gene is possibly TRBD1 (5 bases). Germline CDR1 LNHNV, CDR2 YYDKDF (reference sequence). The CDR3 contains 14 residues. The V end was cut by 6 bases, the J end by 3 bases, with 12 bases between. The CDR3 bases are TGTGCCACCAGTGCGGCAGGGCTCAATCAGCCCCAGCATTTT. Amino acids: CATSAAGLNQPQHF.

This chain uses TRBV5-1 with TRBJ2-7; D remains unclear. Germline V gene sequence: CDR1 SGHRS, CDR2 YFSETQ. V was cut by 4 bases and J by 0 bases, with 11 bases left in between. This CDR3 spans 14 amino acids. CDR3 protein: CASSGSTSSYEQYF. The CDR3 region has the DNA TGCGCCAGCAGCGGTTCCACGAGCTCCTACGAGCAGTACTTC.

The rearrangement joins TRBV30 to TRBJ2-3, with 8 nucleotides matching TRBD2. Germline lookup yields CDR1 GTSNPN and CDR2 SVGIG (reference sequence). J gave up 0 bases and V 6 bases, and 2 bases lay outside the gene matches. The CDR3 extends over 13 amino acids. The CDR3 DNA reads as TGTGCCTGTAGCGGGGTTAGCACAGATACGCAGTATTTT. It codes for CACSGVSTDTQYF.

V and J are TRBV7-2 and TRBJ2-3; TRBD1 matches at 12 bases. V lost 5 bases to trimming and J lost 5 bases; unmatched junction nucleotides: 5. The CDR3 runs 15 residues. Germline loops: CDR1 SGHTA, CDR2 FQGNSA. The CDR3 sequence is CASSQGQGAGDTQYF. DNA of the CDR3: TGTGCCAGCAGCCAGGGACAGGGGGCCGGAGATACGCAGTATTTT.

CDR3 protein: CAGTSGTYYTEAFF. The CDR3 DNA reads as TGTGCCGGAACGTCCGGGACATACTACACTGAAGCTTTCTTT. The V call is TRBV2, the J call TRBJ1-1, with D possibly matching TRBD1 (6 bases). The CDR3 runs to 14 residues. Trimming stripped 11 bases from V and 3 bases from J, with 19 bases between. CDR1 is SNHLY and CDR2 is FYNNEI in the germline V gene. Drawing the rest from reference TRBV2 and TRBJ1-1, the complete variable domain is EPEVTQTPSHQVTQMGQEVILRCVPISNHLYFYWYRQILGQKVEFLVSFYNNEISEKSEIFDDQFSVERPDGSNFTLKIRSTKLEDSAMYFCAGTSGTYYTEAFFGQGTRLTVV.

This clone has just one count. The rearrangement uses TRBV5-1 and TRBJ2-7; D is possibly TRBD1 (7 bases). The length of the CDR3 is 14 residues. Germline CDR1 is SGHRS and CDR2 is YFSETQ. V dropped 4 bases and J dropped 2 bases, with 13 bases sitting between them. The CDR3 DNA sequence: TGCGCCAGCAGCCAGGCGGGACAGACCTACGAGCAGTACTTC. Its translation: CASSQAGQTYEQYF.

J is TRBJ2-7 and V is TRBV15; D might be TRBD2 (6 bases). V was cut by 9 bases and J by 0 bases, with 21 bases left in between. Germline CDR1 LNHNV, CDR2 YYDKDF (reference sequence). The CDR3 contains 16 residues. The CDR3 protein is CATGPRTSGSSYEQYF. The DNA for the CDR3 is TGTGCCACGGGTCCCAGGACCTCCGGGAGCTCCTACGAGCAGTACTTC.

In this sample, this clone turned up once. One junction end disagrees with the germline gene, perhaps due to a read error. The CDR3 is CASSGPAQDF. Written as DNA, the CDR3 is TGTGCCAGCTCTGGCCCAGCCCAGGACTTC. The chain has TRBV25-1 and TRBJ2-7; no clear D. Germline V CDR1 and CDR2: MGHDK, SYGVNS. The CDR3 sequence is 10 residues long.

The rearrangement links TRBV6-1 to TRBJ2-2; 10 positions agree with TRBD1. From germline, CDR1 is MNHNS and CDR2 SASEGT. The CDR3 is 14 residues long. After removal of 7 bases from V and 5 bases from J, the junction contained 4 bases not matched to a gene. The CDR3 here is CASKGQGGTGELFF. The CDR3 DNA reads TGTGCCAGCAAAGGACAGGGGGGGACCGGGGAGCTGTTTTTT.

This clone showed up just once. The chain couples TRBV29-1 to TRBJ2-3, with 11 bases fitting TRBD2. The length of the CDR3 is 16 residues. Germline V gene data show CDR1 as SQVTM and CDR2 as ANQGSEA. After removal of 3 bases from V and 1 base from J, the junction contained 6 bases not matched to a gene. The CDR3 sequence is CSVDTSGSHGTDTQYF. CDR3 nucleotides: TGCAGCGTTGACACTAGCGGGAGCCACGGCACAGATACGCAGTATTTT.

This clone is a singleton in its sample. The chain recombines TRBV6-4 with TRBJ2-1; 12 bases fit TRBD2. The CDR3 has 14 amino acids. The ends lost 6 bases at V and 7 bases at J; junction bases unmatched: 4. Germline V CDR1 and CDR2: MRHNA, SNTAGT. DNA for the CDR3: TGTGCCAGCAGCGTGACTAGCGGGAGTAATGAGCAGTTCTTC. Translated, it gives CASSVTSGSNEQFF.

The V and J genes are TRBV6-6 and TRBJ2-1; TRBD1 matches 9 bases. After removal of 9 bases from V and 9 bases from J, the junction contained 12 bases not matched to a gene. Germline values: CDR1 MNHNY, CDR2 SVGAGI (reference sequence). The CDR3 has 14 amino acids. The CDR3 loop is CASTGTGSVGEQFF. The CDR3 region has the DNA TGTGCCAGTACCGGGACAGGGTCAGTTGGTGAGCAGTTCTTC.